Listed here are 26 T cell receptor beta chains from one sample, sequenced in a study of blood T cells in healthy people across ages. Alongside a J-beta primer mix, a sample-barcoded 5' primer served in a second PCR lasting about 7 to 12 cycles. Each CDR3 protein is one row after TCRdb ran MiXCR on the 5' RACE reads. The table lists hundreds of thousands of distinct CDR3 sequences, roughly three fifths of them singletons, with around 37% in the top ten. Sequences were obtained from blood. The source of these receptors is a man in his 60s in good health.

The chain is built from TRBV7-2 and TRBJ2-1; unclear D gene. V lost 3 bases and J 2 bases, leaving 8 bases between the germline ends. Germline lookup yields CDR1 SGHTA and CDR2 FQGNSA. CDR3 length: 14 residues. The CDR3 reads CASSLHNPYNEQFF. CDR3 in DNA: TGTGCCAGCAGCTTGCATAACCCCTACAATGAGCAGTTCTTC. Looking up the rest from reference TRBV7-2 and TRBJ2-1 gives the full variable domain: GAGVSQSPSNKVTEKGKDVELRCDPISGHTALYWYRQSLGQGLEFLIYFQGNSAPDKSGLPSDRFSAERTGGSVSTLTIQRTQQEDSAVYLCASSLHNPYNEQFFGPGTRLTVL.

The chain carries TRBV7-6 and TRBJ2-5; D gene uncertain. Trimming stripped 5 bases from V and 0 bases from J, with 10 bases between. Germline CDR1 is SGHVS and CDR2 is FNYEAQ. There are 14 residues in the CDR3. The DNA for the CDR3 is TGTGCCAGCAGCCCGACTGCGTACCAAGAGACCCAGTACTTC. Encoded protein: CASSPTAYQETQYF.

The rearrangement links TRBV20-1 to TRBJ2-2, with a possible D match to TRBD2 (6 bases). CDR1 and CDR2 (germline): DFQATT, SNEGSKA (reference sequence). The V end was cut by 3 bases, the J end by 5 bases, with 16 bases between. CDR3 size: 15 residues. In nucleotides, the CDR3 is TGCAGTGCTAGCCGGGGGACCCCGGTTACCGGGGAGCTGTTTTTT. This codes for CSASRGTPVTGELFF.

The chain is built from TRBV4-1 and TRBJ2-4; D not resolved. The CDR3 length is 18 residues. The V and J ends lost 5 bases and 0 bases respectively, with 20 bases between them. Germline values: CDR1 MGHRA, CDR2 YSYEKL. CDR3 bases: TGCGCCAGCAGCTCCACGCTTAAGCGACCCGGAGCCAAAAACATTCAGTACTTC. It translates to CASSSTLKRPGAKNIQYF.

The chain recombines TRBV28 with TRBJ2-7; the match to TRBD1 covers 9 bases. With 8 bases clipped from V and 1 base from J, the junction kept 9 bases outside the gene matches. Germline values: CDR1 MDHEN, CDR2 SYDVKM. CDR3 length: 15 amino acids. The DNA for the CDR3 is TGTGCCAGCTCAACCACGGGACAGGGATCCTACGAGCAGTACTTC. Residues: CASSTTGQGSYEQYF.

The CDR3 nucleotides read TGTGCCAGCAGTTTAGGGCTAGCGGGGATTAGCTCCTACGAGCAGTACTTC. It is translated as CASSLGLAGISSYEQYF. J is TRBJ2-7 and V is TRBV12-3 or TRBV12-4; 9 bases line up with TRBD2. CDR3 length equals 17 residues. The trim removed 1 base at V and 0 bases at J, leaving 7 bases unmatched.

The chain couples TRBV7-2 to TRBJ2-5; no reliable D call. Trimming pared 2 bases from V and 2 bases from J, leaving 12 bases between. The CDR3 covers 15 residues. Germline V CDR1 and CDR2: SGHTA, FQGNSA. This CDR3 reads CASSLSIGRQETQYF. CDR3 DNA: TGTGCCAGCAGCTTATCGATTGGCAGGCAAGAGACCCAGTACTTC.

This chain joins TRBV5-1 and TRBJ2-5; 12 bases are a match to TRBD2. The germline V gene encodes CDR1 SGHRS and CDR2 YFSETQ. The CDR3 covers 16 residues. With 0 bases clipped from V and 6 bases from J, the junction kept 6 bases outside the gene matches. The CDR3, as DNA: TGCGCCAGCAGCTTGGCGCTAGCGGGGGGGTTGAAGACCCAGTACTTC. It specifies CASSLALAGGLKTQYF.

The CDR3: CASSFVTSGGRETQYF. In DNA form, the CDR3 reads TGCGCCAGCAGCTTCGTGACTAGCGGGGGGCGGGAGACCCAGTACTTC. The V and J genes are TRBV5-1 and TRBJ2-7, with 13 positions matching TRBD2. Near its end, the DNA agrees better with TRBJ2-5, so the J call may be wrong. The length of the CDR3 is 16 residues. Germline V lookup: CDR1 SGHRS, CDR2 YFSETQ.

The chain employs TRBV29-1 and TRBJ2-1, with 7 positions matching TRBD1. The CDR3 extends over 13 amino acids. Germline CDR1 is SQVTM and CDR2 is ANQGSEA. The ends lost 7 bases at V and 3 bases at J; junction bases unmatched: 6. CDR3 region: CSGDGTDYNEQFF. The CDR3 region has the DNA TGCAGCGGTGATGGGACAGACTACAATGAGCAGTTCTTC.

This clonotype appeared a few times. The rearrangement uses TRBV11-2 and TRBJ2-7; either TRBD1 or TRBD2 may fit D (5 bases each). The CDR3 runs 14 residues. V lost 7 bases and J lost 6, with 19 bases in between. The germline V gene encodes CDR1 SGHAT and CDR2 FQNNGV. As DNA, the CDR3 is TGTGCCAGCATTTCCGGGGCAGGCCTCCGCGAGCAGTACTTC. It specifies CASISGAGLREQYF.

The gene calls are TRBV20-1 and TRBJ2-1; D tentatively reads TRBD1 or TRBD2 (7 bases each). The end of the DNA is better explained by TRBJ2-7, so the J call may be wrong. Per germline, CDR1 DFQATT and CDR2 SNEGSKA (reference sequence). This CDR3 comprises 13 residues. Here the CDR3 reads CSGQGEGSYEQYF. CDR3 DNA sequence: TGCAGTGGTCAGGGGGAGGGTTCCTACGAGCAGTACTTC.

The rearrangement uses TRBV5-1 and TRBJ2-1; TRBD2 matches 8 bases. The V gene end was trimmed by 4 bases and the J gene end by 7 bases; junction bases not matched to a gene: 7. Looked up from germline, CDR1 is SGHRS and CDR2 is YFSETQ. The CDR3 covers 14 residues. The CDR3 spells CASSGFSGENEQFF. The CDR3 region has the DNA TGCGCCAGCAGCGGGTTTAGCGGGGAAAATGAGCAGTTCTTC.

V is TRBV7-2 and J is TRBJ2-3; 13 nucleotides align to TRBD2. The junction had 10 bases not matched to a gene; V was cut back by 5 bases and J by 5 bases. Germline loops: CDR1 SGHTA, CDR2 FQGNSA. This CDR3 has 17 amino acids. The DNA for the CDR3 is TGTGCCAGCAGCCCCCAGACTAGCGGGGGGCCGGTAGATACGCAGTATTTT. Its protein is CASSPQTSGGPVDTQYF.

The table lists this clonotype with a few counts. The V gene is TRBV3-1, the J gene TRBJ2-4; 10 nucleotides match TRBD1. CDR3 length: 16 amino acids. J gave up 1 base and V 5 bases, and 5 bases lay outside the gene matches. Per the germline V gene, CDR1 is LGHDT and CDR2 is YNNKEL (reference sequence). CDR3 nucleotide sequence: TGTGCCAGCAGCTCTTCGGGACAGGGGGCCAAAAACATTCAGTACTTC. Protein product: CASSSSGQGAKNIQYF. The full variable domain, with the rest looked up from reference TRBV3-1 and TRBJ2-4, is DTAVSQTPKYLVTQMGNDKSIKCEQNLGHDTMYWYKQDSKKFLKIMFSYNNKELIINETVPNRFSPKSPDKAHLNLHINSLELGDSAVYFCASSSSGQGAKNIQYFGAGTRLSVL.

The DNA of the CDR3 is TGTGCCAGCACCCTAACAGGGGGCTACAACGAGCAGTACTTC. This translates into CASTLTGGYNEQYF. The chain combines TRBV7-2 with TRBJ2-7; TRBD1 matches 9 bases. CDR3 size: 14 residues. Per germline, CDR1 SGHTA and CDR2 FQGNSA. After removal of 7 bases from V and 5 bases from J, the junction contained 9 bases not matched to a gene.

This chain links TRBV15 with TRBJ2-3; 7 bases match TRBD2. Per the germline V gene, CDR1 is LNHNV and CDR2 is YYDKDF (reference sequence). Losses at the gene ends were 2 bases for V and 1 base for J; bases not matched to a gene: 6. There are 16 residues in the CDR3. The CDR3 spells CATSRLIGGGTDTQYF. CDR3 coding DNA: TGTGCCACCAGCAGACTAATTGGGGGGGGCACAGATACGCAGTATTTT. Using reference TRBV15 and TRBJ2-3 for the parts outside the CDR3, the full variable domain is DAMVIQNPRYQVTQFGKPVTLSCSQTLNHNVMYWYQQKSSQAPKLLFHYYDKDFNNEADTPDNFQSRRPNTSFCFLDIRSPGLGDTAMYLCATSRLIGGGTDTQYFGPGTRLTVL.

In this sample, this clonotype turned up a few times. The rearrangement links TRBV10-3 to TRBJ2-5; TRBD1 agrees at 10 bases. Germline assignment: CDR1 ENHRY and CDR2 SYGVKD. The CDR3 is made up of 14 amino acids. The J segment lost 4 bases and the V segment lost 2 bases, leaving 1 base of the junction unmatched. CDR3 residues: CAISEGTGVETQYF. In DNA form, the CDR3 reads TGTGCCATCAGTGAGGGGACAGGGGTAGAGACCCAGTACTTC.

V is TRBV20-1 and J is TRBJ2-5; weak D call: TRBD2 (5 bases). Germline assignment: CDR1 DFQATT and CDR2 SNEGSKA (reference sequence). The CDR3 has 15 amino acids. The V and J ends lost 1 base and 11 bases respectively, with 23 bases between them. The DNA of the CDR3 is TGCAGTGCTAGAGCAGGCGGTCTAGGAGGTACGGGGCAGTACTTC. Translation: CSARAGGLGGTGQYF.

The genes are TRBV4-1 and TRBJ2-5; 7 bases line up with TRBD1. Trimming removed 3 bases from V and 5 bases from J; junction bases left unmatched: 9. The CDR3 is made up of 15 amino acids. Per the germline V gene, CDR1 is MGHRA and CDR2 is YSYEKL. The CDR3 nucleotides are TGCGCCAGCAGCCACGACGGGACAGAGGGGGAGACCCAGTACTTC. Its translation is CASSHDGTEGETQYF.

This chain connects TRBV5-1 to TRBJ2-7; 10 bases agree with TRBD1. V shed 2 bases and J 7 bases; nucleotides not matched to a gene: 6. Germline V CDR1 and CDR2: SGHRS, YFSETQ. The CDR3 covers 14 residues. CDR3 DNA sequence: TGCGCCAGCAGCTTCGGGACAGGGGATGGGGAGCAGTACTTC. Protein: CASSFGTGDGEQYF. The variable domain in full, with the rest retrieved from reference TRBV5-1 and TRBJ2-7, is KAGVTQTPRYLIKTRGQQVTLSCSPISGHRSVSWYQQTPGQGLQFLFEYFSETQRNKGNFPGRFSGRQFSNSRSEMNVSTLELGDSALYLCASSFGTGDGEQYFGPGTRLTVT.

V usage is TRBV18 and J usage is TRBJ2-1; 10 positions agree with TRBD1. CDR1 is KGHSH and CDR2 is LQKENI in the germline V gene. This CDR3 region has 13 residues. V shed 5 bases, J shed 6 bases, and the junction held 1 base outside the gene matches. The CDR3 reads CASSGQGVNEQFF. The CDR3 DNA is TGTGCCAGCTCAGGACAGGGGGTCAATGAGCAGTTCTTC.

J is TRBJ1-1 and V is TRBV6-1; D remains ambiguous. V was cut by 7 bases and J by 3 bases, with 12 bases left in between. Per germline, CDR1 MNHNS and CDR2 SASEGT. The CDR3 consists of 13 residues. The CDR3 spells CASITGGDTEAFF. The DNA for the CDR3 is TGTGCCAGCATTACGGGTGGAGACACTGAAGCTTTCTTT.

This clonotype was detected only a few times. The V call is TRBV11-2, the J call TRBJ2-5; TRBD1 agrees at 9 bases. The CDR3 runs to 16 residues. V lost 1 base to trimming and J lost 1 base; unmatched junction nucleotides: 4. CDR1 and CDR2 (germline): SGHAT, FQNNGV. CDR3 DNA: TGTGCCAGCAGCTTAGTGCGGGGACAGGGCCAAGAGACCCAGTACTTC. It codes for CASSLVRGQGQETQYF.

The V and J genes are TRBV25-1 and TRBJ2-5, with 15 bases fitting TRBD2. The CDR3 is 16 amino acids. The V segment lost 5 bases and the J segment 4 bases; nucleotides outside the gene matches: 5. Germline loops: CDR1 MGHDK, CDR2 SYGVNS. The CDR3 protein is CASSNPGLAGGETQYF. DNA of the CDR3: TGTGCCAGCAGTAACCCGGGACTAGCGGGGGGAGAGACCCAGTACTTC.

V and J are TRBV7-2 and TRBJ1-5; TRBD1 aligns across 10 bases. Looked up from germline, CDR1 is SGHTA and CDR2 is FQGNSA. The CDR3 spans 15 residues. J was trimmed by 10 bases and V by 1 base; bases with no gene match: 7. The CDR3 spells CASSLGRQGALPQHF. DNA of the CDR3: TGTGCCAGCAGCTTAGGACGACAGGGGGCTCTTCCCCAGCATTTT.